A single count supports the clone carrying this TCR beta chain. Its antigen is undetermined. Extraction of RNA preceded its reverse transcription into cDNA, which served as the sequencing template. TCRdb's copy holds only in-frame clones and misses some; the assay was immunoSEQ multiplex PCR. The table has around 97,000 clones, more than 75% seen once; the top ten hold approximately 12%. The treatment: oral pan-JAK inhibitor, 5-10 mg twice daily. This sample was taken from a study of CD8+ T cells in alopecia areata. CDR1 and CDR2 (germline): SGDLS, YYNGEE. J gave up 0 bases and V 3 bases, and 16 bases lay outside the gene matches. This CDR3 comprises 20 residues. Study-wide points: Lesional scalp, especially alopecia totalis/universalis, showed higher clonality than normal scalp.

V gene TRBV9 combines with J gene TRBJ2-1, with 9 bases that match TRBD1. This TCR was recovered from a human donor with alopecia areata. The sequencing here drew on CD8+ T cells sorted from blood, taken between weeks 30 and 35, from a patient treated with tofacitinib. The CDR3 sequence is CASSEGRGKGTGSSYNEQFF. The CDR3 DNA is TGTGCCAGCAGCGAGGGAAGAGGGAAAGGGACAGGGAGCTCCTACAATGAGCAGTTCTTC.